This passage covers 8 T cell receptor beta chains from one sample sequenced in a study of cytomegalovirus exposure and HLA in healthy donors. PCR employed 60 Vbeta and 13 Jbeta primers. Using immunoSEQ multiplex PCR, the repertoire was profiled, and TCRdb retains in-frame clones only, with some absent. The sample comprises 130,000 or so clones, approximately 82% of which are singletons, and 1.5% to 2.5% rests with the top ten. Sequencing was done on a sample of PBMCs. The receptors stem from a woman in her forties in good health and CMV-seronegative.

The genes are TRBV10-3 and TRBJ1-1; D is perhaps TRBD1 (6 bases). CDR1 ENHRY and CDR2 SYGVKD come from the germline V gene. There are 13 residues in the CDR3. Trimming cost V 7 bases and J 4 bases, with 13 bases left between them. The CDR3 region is CAIKRDISTEAFF. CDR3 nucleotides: TGTGCCATCAAAAGGGACATCTCCACTGAAGCTTTCTTT.

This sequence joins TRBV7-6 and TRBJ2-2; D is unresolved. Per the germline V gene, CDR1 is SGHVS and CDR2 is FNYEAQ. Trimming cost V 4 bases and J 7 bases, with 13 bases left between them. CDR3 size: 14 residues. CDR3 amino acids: CASSSLLLLGELFF. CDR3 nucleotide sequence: TGTGCCAGCAGCTCACTCCTTCTGCTCGGGGAGCTGTTTTTT.

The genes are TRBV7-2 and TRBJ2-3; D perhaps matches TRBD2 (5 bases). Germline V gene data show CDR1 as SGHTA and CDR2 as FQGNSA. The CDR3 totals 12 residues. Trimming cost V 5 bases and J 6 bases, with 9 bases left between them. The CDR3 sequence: CASSTRSDTQYF. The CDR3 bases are TGTGCCAGCAGCACTAGGTCTGATACGCAGTATTTT.

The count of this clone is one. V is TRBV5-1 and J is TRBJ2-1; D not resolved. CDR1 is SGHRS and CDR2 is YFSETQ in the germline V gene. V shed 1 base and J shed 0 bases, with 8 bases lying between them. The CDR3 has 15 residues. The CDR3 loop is CASSLTPTSYNEQFF. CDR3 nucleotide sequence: TGCGCCAGCAGCTTGACACCAACCTCCTACAATGAGCAGTTCTTC. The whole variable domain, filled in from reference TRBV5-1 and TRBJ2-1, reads KAGVTQTPRYLIKTRGQQVTLSCSPISGHRSVSWYQQTPGQGLQFLFEYFSETQRNKGNFPGRFSGRQFSNSRSEMNVSTLELGDSALYLCASSLTPTSYNEQFFGPGTRLTVL.

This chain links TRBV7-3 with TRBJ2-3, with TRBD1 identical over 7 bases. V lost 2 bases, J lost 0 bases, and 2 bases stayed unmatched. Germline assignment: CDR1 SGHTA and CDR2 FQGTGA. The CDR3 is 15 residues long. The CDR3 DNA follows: TGTGCCAGCAGCTTAGACAGGGCTAGCACAGATACGCAGTATTTT. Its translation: CASSLDRASTDTQYF.

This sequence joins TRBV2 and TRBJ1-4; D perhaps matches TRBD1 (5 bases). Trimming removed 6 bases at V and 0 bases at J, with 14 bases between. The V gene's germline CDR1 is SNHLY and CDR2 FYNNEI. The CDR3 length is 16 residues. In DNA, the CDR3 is TGTGCCAGCAGGTGGGGCAGGGCTGCAACTAATGAAAAACTGTTTTTT. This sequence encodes CASRWGRAATNEKLFF.

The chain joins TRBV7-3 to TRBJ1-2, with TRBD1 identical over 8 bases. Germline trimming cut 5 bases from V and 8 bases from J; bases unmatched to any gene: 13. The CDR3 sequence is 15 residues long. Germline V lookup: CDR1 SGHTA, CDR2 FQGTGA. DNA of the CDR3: TGTGCCAGCAGCCCGACAGGGGCCGACCGTTTGGGCTACACCTTC. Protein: CASSPTGADRLGYTF.

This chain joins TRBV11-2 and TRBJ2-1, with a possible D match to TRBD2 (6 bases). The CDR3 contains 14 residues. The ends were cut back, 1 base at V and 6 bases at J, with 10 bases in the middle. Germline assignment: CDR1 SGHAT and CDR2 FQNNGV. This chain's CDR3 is CASSLAGSTNEQFF. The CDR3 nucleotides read TGTGCCAGCAGCTTAGCCGGGAGCACCAATGAGCAGTTCTTC.